Each of the 6 T cell receptor beta chains below was sequenced from the same sample in a study of response to subunit inactivated influenza vaccine (dated by TCRdb to 2017 to 2018). The method behind the library was RT-PCR. Sequencing instrument: Illumina HiSeq 2500. The public sequencing data were trimmed at Q25 with fastp and processed into clonotypes with MiXCR by TCRdb, which kept only in-frame beta chains. All rows with the same CDR3 protein become a single entry with the most common DNA and genes. The table for this sample lists about 540,000 distinct CDR3 sequences; approximately 24% of them were counted only once. 2.5% to 3% of the sample comes from the top ten. This sample was also put to use in a study of T cells expressing NK-cell markers. According to the second study: TCR beta cDNA libraries were prepared using 5'RACE template switching, which introduced a universal primer site and unique molecular identifiers.

Specimen: CD4+ T cells sorted from PBMCs, collected 11 to 12 days after vaccination. These receptors all come from a man aged 45-65 years who received an inactivated influenza vaccine. Donor details come from another sample of the same person, matched by shared clones.

This clonotype appeared a single time. CDR3 loop: CSGTMLTNEQFF. CDR3 DNA: TGCAGCGGTACGATGCTAACCAATGAGCAGTTCTTC. The chain combines TRBV29-1 with TRBJ2-1, with D unresolved. Germline V gives CDR1 SQVTM, CDR2 ANQGSEA. Deletions cut 7 bases from V and 6 bases from J, with 13 bases between. This CDR3 spans 12 amino acids.

The chain carries TRBV28 and TRBJ1-6, with a tentative D call TRBD1 (6 bases). The CDR3 covers 16 residues. CDR1 is MDHEN and CDR2 is SYDVKM in the germline V gene. Trimming stripped 4 bases from V and 9 bases from J, with 19 bases between. In DNA form, the CDR3 reads TGTGCCAGCAGTTACCCGACAGGAACGTCCACTTCACCCCTCCACTTT. It is translated as CASSYPTGTSTSPLHF.

This clonotype was observed at least ten times. This rearrangement joins TRBV7-3 to TRBJ2-2; D unclear. This CDR3 is built from 13 residues. Germline values: CDR1 SGHTA, CDR2 FQGTGA. Trimming stripped 5 bases from V and 5 bases from J, with 9 bases between. The CDR3 DNA reads TGTGCCAGCAGCCCGCCGGATACCGGGGAGCTGTTTTTT. This sequence encodes CASSPPDTGELFF.

The chain combines TRBV10-3 with TRBJ1-6, with TRBD1 as a possible D gene (5 bases). In germline, CDR1 is ENHRY, CDR2 SYGVKD. V shed 6 bases and J shed 9 bases, with 15 bases lying between them. This CDR3 is built from 14 residues. The CDR3 nucleotides are TGTGCCATCAGGGGGGACGTAGGAGGTTCACCCCTCCACTTT. Translation gives CAIRGDVGGSPLHF.

This sequence joins TRBV7-2 and TRBJ2-7; 10 nucleotides match TRBD2. Germline V CDR1 and CDR2: SGHTA, FQGNSA. The CDR3 covers 15 residues. Trimming cost V 2 bases and J 3 bases; bases outside gene matches: 4. The CDR3 here is CASSLLAGGGYEQYF. In nucleotides, the CDR3 is TGTGCCAGCAGCTTATTAGCGGGGGGTGGCTACGAGCAGTACTTC.

The chain uses TRBV6-2 or TRBV6-3 and TRBJ2-6; D not certain. Per germline, CDR1 MNHEY and CDR2 SVGEGT. Between the trimmed V and J ends, which lost 6 bases and 0 bases, there was a span of 12 bases. This CDR3 is built from 16 residues. CDR3 sequence reads: CASSRLISSGANVLTF. For the CDR3, the DNA is TGTGCCAGCAGCCGTCTGATAAGCTCTGGGGCCAACGTCCTGACTTTC.